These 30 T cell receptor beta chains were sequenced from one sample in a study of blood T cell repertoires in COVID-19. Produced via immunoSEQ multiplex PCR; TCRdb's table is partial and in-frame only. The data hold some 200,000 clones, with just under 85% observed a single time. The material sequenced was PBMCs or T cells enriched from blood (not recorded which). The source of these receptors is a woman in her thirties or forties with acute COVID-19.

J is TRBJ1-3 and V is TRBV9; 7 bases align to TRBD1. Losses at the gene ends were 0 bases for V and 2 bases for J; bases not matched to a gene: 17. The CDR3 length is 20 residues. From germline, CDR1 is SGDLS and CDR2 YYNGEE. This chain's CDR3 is CASSVGPKQTGIGAGNTIYF. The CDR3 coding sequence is TGTGCCAGCAGCGTAGGCCCAAAACAGACAGGGATAGGAGCTGGAAACACCATATATTTT.

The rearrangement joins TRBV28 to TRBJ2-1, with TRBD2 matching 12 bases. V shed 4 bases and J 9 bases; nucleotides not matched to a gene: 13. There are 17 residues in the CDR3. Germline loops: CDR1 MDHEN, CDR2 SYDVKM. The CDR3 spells CASSSPILAGGPSEQFF. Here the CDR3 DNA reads TGTGCCAGCAGTTCACCGATCCTAGCGGGAGGGCCGTCTGAGCAGTTCTTC. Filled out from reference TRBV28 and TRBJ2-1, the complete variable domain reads DVKVTQSSRYLVKRTGEKVFLECVQDMDHENMFWYRQDPGLGLRLIYFSYDVKMKEKGDIPEGYSVSREKKERFSLILESASTNQTSMYLCASSSPILAGGPSEQFFGPGTRLTVL.

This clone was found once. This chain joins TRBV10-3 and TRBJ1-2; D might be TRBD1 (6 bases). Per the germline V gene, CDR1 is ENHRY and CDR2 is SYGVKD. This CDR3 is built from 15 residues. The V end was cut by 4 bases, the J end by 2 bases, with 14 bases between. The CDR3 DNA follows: TGTGCCATCAGTGTAGACCAAGGGGGAAACTATGGCTACACCTTC. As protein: CAISVDQGGNYGYTF.

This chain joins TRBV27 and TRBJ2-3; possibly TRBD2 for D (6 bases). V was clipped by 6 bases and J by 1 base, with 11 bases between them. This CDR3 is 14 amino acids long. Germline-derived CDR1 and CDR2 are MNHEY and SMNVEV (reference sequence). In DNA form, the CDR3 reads TGTGCCAGCAGGACCGGGGGACGCACAGATACGCAGTATTTT. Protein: CASRTGGRTDTQYF.

For the CDR3, the DNA is TGTGCCAGCAGAAGCGGGACAGGGTTGGAAGAGCAGTTCTTC. It yields the protein CASRSGTGLEEQFF. This chain joins TRBV6-5 and TRBJ2-1; 9 positions match TRBD1. CDR1 and CDR2 (germline): MNHEY, SVGAGI. The junction had 10 bases not matched to a gene; V was cut back by 6 bases and J by 10 bases. This CDR3 region has 14 residues.

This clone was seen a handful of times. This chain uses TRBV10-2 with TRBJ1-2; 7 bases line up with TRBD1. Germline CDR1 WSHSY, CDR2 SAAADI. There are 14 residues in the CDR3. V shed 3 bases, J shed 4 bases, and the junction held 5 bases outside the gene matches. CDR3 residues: CASSERQGPYGYTF. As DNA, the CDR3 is TGCGCCAGCAGTGAACGACAGGGCCCCTATGGCTACACCTTC.

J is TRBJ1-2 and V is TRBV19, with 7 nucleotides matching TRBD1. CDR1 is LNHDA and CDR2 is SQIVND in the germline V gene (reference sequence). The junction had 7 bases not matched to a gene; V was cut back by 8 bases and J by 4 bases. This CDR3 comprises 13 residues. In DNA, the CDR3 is TGTGCCAGTCTTGGCGGGACAGTCTATGGCTACACCTTC. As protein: CASLGGTVYGYTF.

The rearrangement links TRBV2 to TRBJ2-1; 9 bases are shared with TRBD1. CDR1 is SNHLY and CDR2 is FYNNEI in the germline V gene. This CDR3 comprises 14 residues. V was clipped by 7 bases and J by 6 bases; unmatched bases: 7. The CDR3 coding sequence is TGTGCCAGCAAGGGGACGACAGGGGGCAATGAGCAGTTCTTC. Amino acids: CASKGTTGGNEQFF.

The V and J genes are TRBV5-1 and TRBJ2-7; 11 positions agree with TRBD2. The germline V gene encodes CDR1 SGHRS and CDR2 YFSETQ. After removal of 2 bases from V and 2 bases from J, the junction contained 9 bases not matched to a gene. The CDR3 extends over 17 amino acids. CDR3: CASSLALAGGGAYEQYF. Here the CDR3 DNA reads TGCGCCAGCAGCTTAGCCCTAGCGGGGGGCGGGGCCTACGAGCAGTACTTC. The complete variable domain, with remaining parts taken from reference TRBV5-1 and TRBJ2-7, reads KAGVTQTPRYLIKTRGQQVTLSCSPISGHRSVSWYQQTPGQGLQFLFEYFSETQRNKGNFPGRFSGRQFSNSRSEMNVSTLELGDSALYLCASSLALAGGGAYEQYFGPGTRLTVT.

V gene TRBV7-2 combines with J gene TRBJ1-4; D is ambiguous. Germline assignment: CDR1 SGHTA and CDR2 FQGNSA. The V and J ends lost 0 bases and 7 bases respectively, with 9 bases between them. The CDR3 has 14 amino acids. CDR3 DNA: TGTGCCAGCAGCTTAGCAGGAGGTGGTGAAAAACTGTTTTTT. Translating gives CASSLAGGGEKLFF.

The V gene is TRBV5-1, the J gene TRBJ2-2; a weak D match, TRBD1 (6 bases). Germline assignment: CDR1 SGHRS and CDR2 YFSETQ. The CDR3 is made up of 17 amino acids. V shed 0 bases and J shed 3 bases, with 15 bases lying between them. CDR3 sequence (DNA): TGCGCCAGCAGCTTGGTCGTTCAGGGGCCGTACACCGGGGAGCTGTTTTTT. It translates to CASSLVVQGPYTGELFF.

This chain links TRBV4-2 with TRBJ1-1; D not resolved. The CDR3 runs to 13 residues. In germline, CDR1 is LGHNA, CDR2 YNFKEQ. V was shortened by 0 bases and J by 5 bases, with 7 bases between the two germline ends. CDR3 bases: TGTGCCAGCAGCCAAGACTCGGGTACTGAAGCTTTCTTT. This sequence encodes CASSQDSGTEAFF.

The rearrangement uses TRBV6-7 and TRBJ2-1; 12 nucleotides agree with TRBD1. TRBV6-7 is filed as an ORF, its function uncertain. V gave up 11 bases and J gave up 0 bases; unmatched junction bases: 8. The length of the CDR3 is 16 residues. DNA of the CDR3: TGTGCCGGGGACAGGGGGCCGGGGAGCTCCTACAATGAGCAGTTCTTC. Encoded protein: CAGDRGPGSSYNEQFF.

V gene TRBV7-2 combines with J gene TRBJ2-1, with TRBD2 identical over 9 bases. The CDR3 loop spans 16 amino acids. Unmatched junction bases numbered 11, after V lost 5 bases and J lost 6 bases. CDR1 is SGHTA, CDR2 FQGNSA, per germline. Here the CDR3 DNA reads TGTGCCAGCAGCCTCCGCGGGGGGGAGGGCTCCAATGAGCAGTTCTTC. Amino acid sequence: CASSLRGGEGSNEQFF.

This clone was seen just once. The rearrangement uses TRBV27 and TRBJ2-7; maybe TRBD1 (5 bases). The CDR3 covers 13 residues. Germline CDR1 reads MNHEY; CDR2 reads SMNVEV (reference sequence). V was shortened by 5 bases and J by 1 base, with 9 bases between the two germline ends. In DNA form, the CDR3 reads TGTGCCAGCAGTCCGACAGCGTCCTACGAGCAGTACTTC. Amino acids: CASSPTASYEQYF.

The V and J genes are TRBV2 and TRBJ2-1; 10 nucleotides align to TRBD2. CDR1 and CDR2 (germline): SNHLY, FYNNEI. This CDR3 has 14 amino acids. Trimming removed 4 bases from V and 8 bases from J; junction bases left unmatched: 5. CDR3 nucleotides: TGTGCCAGCAGTGGAGCGGGAGGGGTTTATGAGCAGTTCTTC. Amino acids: CASSGAGGVYEQFF.

CDR3 nucleotide sequence: TGTGCCATCAGTGAGTCGGATAGGGGATCGGAGCAGTACTTC. The encoded protein is CAISESDRGSEQYF. The chain has TRBV10-3 and TRBJ2-7, with TRBD1 as a possible D gene (5 bases). Germline V gives CDR1 ENHRY, CDR2 SYGVKD. Deletions cut 0 bases from V and 7 bases from J, with 13 bases between. This CDR3 comprises 14 residues.

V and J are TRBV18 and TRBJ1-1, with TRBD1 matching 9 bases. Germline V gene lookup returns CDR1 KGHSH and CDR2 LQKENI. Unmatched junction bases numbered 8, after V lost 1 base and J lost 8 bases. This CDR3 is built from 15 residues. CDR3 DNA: TGTGCCAGCTCACCACGCGGGACAGGGCTTCTAGAAGCTTTCTTT. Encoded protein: CASSPRGTGLLEAFF.

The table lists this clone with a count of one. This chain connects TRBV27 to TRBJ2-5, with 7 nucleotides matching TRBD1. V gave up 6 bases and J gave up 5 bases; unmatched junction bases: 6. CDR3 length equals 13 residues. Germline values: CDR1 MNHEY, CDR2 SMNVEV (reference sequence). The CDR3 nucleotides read TGTGCCAGCAGACTGACAGGGTACGAGACCCAGTACTTC. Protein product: CASRLTGYETQYF.

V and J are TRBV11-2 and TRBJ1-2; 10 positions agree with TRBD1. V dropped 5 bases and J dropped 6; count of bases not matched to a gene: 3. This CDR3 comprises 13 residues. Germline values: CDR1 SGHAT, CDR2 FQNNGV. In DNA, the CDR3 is TGTGCCAGCAGCCTAGGGACAGGGGATGGCTACACCTTC. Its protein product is CASSLGTGDGYTF.

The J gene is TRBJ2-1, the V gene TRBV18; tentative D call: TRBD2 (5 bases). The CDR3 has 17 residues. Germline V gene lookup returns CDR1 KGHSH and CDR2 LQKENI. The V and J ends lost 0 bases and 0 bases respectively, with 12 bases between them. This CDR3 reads CASSPPASPSSYNEQFF. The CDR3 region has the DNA TGTGCCAGCTCACCACCGGCTAGCCCGAGCTCCTACAATGAGCAGTTCTTC.

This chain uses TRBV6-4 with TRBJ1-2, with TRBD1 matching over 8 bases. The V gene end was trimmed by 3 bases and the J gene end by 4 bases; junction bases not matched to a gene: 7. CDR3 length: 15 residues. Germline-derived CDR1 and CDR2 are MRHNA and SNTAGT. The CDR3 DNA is TGTGCCAGCAGTGAACGGGCAGGGGGCGTCTATGGCTACACCTTC. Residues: CASSERAGGVYGYTF.

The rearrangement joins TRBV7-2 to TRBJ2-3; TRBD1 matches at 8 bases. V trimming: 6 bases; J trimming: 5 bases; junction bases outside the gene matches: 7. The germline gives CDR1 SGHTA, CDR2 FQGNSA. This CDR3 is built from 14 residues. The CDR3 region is CASSVTGVVDTQYF. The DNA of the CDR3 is TGTGCCAGCAGTGTGACAGGGGTTGTAGATACGCAGTATTTT.

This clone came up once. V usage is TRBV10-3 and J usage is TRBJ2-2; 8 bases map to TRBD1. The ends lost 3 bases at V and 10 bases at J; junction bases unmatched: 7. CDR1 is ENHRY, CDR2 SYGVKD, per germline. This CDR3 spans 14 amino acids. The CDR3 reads CAISDLGTGKELFF. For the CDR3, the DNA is TGTGCCATCAGTGATCTAGGGACAGGCAAGGAGCTGTTTTTT.

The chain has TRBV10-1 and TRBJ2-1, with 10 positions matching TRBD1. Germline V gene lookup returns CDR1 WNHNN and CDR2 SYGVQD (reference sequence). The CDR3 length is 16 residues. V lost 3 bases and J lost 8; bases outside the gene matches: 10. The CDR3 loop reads CASSDFDRGLNDEQFF. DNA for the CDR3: TGCGCCAGCAGTGACTTTGACAGGGGGCTTAACGATGAGCAGTTCTTC.

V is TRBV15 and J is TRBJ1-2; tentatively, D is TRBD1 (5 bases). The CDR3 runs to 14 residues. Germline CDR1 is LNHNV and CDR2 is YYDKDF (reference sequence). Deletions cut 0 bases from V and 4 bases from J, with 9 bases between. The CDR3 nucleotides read TGTGCCACCAGCAGAGAGGGAAGGGGCTATGGCTACACCTTC. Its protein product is CATSREGRGYGYTF.

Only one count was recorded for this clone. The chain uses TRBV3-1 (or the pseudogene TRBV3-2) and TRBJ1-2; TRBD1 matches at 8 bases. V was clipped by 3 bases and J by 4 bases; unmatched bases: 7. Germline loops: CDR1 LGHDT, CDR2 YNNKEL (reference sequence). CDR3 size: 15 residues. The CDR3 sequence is CASSQGQALPYGYTF. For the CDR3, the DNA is TGTGCCAGCAGCCAGGGACAGGCCCTCCCCTATGGCTACACCTTC.

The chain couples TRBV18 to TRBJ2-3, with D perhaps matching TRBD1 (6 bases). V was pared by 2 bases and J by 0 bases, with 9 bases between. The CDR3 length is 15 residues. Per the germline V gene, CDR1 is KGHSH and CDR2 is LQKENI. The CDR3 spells CASSPNQGSTDTQYF. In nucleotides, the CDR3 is TGTGCCAGCTCACCAAACCAGGGGAGCACAGATACGCAGTATTTT.

The chain's CDR3 is CASSSGQENTGELFF. CDR3 nucleotides: TGTGCCAGCAGCTCGGGACAGGAGAACACCGGGGAGCTGTTTTTT. The chain joins TRBV7-9 to TRBJ2-2; the match to TRBD1 covers 8 bases. Per the germline V gene, CDR1 is SEHNR and CDR2 is FQNEAQ (reference sequence). This CDR3 comprises 15 residues. J was trimmed by 1 base and V by 4 bases; bases with no gene match: 2.

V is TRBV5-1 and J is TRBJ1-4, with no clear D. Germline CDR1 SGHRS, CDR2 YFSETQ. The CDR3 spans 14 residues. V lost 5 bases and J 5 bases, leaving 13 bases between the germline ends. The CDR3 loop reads CASSIWGGNEKLFF. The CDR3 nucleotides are TGCGCCAGCAGTATCTGGGGAGGGAATGAAAAACTGTTTTTT.